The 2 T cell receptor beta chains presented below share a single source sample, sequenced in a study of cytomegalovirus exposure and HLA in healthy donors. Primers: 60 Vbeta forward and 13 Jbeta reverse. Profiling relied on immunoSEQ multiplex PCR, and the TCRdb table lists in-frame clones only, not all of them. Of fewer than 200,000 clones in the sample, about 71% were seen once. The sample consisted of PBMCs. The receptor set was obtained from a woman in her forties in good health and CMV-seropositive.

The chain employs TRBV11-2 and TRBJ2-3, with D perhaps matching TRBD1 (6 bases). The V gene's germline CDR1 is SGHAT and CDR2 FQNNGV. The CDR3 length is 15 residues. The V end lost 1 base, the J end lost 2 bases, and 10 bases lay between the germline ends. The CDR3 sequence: CASSLGGQYTDTQYF. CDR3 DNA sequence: TGTGCCAGCAGCTTAGGTGGACAGTACACAGATACGCAGTATTTT.

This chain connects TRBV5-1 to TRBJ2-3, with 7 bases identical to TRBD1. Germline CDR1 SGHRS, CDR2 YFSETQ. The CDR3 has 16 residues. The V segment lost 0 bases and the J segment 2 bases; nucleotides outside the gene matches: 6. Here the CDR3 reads CASSLARDRLTDTQYF. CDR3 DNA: TGCGCCAGCAGCTTGGCCCGGGACAGACTCACAGATACGCAGTATTTT. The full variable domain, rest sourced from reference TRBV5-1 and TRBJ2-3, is KAGVTQTPRYLIKTRGQQVTLSCSPISGHRSVSWYQQTPGQGLQFLFEYFSETQRNKGNFPGRFSGRQFSNSRSEMNVSTLELGDSALYLCASSLARDRLTDTQYFGPGTRLTVL.